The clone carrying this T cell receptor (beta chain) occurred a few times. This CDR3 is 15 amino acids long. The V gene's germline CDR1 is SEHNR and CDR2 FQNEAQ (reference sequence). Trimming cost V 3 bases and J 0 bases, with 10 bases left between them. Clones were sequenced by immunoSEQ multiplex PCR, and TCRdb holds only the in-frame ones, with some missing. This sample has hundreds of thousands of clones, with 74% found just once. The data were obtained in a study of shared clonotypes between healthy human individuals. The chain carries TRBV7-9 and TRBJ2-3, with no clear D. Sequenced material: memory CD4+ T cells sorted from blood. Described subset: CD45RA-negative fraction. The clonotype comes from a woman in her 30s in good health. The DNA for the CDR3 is TGTGCCAGCAGCTTCGCAGCGACTAGCACAGATACGCAGTATTTT. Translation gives CASSFAATSTDTQYF.